This TCR beta chain appears in the sequencing data of a study of cytomegalovirus exposure and HLA in healthy donors. Looked up from germline, CDR1 is SGHRS and CDR2 is YFSETQ. With 4 bases clipped from V and 7 bases from J, the junction kept 12 bases outside the gene matches. There are 16 residues in the CDR3. PCR primers comprised 60 Vbeta and 13 Jbeta primers. Profiled with immunoSEQ multiplex PCR; TCRdb holds only in-frame clones, not every one. The sample shows some 80,000 clones, roughly a tenth of them seen only once. The chain joins TRBV5-1 to TRBJ2-2; TRBD2 agrees at 8 bases. Sequenced input: PBMCs. This TCR derives from a man in his fifties or sixties in good health and CMV-seropositive. The CDR3 region is CASSPPIAGRGGELFF. The DNA of the CDR3 is TGCGCCAGCAGCCCTCCTATAGCGGGAAGAGGCGGGGAGCTGTTTTTT.